This TCR beta chain comes out of a study of blood T cell repertoires in COVID-19. Study-level background: PBMCs, B-cell-depleted T cells, or T cells provided the cDNA or gDNA that made up the material.

Followed longitudinally, the Seattle patients had been enrolled during active infection. Study processing details: Reference gene primer amplification gave nucleated cell count estimates. The data were produced by immunoSEQ multiplex PCR, yet TCRdb's version contains in-frame clones alone and is incomplete. The V and J calls and clone size were taken over from that table, and D and trimming were inferred from the DNA. The sample lists around 300,000 clones; 90% were seen once. Unmatched junction bases numbered 7, after V lost 2 bases and J lost 4 bases. CDR1 is MDHEN, CDR2 SYDVKM, per germline. CDR3 length equals 16 residues.

This sequence joins TRBV28 and TRBJ2-7; 11 positions agree with TRBD2. The TCR sequence derives from a woman in her thirties with COVID-19, enrolled during active disease. The specimen was peripheral blood. The CDR3 sequence is CASSLGASGRNYEQYF. The CDR3 DNA follows: TGTGCCAGCAGTTTAGGGGCTAGCGGGAGGAATTACGAGCAGTACTTC.